This record looks at one T cell receptor beta chain sequence and its context. The data derive from a study of control samples from healthy donors and cancer patients. The V and J ends lost 4 bases and 4 bases respectively, with 13 bases between them. Per the germline V gene, CDR1 is SGHDN and CDR2 is FVKESK. The CDR3 runs 14 residues. Sequencing was performed with immunoSEQ multiplex PCR; in TCRdb, only in-frame clones are kept and a portion is missing. The sample yields about 140,000 clones, roughly 92% seen once. This receptor was obtained from a man aged 35-49 years in good health. The rearrangement links TRBV14 to TRBJ1-2; D possibly corresponds to TRBD1 (5 bases). Sequenced material: blood. The CDR3 DNA reads TGTGCCAGCAGCCCTGGTGCAGGGATCTATGGCTACACCTTC. Residues: CASSPGAGIYGYTF.